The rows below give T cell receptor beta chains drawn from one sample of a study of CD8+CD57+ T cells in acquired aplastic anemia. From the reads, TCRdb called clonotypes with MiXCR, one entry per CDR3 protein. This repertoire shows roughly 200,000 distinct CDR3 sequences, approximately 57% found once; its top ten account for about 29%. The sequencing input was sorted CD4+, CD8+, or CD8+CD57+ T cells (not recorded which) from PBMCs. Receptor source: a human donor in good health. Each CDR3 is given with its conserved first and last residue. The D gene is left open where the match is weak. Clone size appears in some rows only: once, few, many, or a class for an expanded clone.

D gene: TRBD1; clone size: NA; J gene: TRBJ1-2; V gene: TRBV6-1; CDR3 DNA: TGTGCCAGCAGTGAAAGGCCCGGGACAGGGTATGGCTACACCTTC; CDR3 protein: CASSERPGTGYGYTF
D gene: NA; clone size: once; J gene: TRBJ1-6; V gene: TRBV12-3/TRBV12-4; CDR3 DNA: TGTGCCAGCAGCCCAACGATCGGGTATAATTCACCCCTCCACTTT; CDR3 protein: CASSPTIGYNSPLHF
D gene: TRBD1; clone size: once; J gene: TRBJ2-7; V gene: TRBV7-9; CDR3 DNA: TGTGCCAGCAGGTCGGGGACAGGAGGCGCCTACGAGCAGTACTTC; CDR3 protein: CASRSGTGGAYEQYF
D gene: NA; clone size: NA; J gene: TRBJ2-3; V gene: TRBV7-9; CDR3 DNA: TGTGCCAGCAGCTTAAAGGGTGCGGAGAGCACAGATACGCAGTATTTT; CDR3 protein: CASSLKGAESTDTQYF
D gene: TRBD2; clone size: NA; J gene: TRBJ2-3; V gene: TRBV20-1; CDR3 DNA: TGCAGTGCTAGGATACCGAGTGGCGGGAGGACGTATACGCAGTATTTT; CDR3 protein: CSARIPSGGRTYTQYF
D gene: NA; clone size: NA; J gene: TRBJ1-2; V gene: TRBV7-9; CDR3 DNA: TGTGCCAGCAGCTTAGACTTTTCAGTTTACGCCGATGGCTACACCTTC; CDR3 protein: CASSLDFSVYADGYTF
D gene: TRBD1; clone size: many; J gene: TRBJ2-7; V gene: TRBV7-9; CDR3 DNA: TGTGCCAGCAGCTCGGAAGCGGGACAGGGGATCGAGCAGTACTTC; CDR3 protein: CASSSEAGQGIEQYF
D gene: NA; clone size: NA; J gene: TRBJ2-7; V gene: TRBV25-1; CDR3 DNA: TGTGCCAGCAGTAAATATCTGGGCGCATCACGTTCCTACGAGCGGTACTTC; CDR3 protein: CASSKYLGASRSYERYF
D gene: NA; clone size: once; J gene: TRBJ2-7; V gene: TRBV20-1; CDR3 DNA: TGCAGTGCTAGTCCAGGGATCGAGCAGTACTTC; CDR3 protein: CSASPGIEQYF
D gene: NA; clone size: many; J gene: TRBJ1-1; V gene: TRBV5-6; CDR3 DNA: TGTGCCAGCAGCTTTCGGCAGATGAACACTGAAGCTTTCTTT; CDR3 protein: CASSFRQMNTEAFF
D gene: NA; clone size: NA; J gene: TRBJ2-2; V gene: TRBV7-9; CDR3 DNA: TGTGCCAGCAGGCCTCGAGCCAGGACAGAGGAGCTGTTTTTT; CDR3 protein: CASRPRARTEELFF
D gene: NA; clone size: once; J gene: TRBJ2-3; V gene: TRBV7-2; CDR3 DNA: TGTGCCAGCAGCCGAGGGGACGTGGGAGGAATGCAGTATTTT; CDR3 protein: CASSRGDVGGMQYF
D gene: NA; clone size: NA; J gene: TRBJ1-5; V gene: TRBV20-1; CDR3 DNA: TGCAGTGTCTTATCGGGCACCCTTAGCAATCAGCCCCAGCATTTT; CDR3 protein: CSVLSGTLSNQPQHF
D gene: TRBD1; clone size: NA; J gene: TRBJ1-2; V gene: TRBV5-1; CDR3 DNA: TGCGCCAGTTCCGCGATGGGGGGACAGGGGCCTAACTATGGCTACACCTTC; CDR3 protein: CASSAMGGQGPNYGYTF
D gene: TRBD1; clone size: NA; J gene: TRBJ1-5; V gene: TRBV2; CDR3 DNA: TGTGCCAGCACGTCAGGGGGCCATCAGCCCCAGCATTTT; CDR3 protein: CASTSGGHQPQHF
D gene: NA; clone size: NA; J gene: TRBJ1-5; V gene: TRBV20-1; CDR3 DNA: TGCAGTGCCAGCGGGACTTCCCAGCCCCAGCATTTT; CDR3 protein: CSASGTSQPQHF
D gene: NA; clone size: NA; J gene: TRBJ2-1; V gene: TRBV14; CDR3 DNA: TGTGCCAGCAGCCTCAGAGGTACAGGAGCCTACAATGAGCAGTTCTTC; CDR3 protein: CASSLRGTGAYNEQFF
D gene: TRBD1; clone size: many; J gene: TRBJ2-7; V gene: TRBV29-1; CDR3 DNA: TGCAGCGTTAGGGACAGTATCTACTACGAGCAGTACTTC; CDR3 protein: CSVRDSIYYEQYF
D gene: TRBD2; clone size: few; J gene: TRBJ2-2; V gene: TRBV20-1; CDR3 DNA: TGCAGTGCTAGAGGCAGGGAGGGCGGGGAGCTGTTTTTT; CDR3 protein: CSARGREGGELFF
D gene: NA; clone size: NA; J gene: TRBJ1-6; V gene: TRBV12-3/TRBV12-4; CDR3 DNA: TGTGCCAGCAGTACGACCGACTCACCCCTCCACTTT; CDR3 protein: CASSTTDSPLHF
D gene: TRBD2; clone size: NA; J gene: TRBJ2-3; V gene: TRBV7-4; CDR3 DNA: TGCGCCAGCAGCTGTTCCGGACTAGCGGGGGCTAGCACAGATACGCAGTATTTT; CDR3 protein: CASSCSGLAGASTDTQYF
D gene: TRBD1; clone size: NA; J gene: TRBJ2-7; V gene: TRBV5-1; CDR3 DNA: TGCGCCAGCAGCTGGACAGGGAACTCCTACGAGCAGTACTTC; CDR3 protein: CASSWTGNSYEQYF
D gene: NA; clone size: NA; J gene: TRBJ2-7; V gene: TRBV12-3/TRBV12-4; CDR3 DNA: TGTGCCAGCAGTTTATGGGCCTACGAGCAGTACTTC; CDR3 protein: CASSLWAYEQYF
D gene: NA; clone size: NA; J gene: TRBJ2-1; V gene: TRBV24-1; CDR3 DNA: TGTGCCACCAGTGGGGGCCGCGGGAATGAGCAGTTCTTC; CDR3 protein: CATSGGRGNEQFF
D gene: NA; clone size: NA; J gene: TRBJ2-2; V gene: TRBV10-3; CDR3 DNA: TGTGCCATCGGTACCGGGGATCCCGGGGAGCTGTTTTTT; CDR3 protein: CAIGTGDPGELFF